Listed here are 27 T cell receptor beta chains from one sample, sequenced in a study of human T cells and chemical hapten exposure. TCRdb independently ran MiXCR on the RACE reads; one entry per CDR3 protein. Among tens of thousands of distinct CDR3 sequences listed, about 3.7% were seen once. Regarding time point: healthy volunteer bleed at 6 weeks. Researchers extracted total RNA from unfractionated whole blood. Material for sequencing was whole blood. These receptors were taken from a human donor in good health. Some clones in this sample may be carry-over from other donors' samples.

The chain combines TRBV28 with TRBJ1-5; 9 bases match TRBD1. J was trimmed by 0 bases and V by 5 bases; bases with no gene match: 11. The CDR3 consists of 18 residues. Germline CDR1 and CDR2: MDHEN and SYDVKM. Here the CDR3 reads CASSIPGQGSPSNQPQHF. The CDR3 DNA sequence: TGTGCCAGCAGTATTCCGGGACAGGGTTCTCCTAGCAATCAGCCCCAGCATTTT.

A few counts support this clonotype. The rearrangement uses TRBV28 and TRBJ2-7; D possibly corresponds to TRBD1 (6 bases). Germline-derived CDR1 and CDR2 are MDHEN and SYDVKM. V gave up 5 bases and J gave up 4 bases, with 15 bases separating them. The CDR3 is 14 residues long. In nucleotides, the CDR3 is TGTGCCAGCAGTCCGAACAGGGTTCTGTACGAGCAGTACTTC. Its protein is CASSPNRVLYEQYF.

In this sample, this clonotype turned up many times. The rearrangement joins TRBV12-3 or TRBV12-4 to TRBJ2-1, with D hard to call. Trimming cost V 5 bases and J 5 bases, with 10 bases left between them. The CDR3 contains 13 residues. As DNA, the CDR3 is TGTGCCAGCAGTCCCAGACTGGACAATGAGCAGTTCTTC. Translated: CASSPRLDNEQFF.

Many counts were recorded for this clonotype. The V and J genes are TRBV28 and TRBJ1-3; no definite D call. The CDR3 runs to 14 residues. Between the trimmed V and J ends, which lost 2 bases and 5 bases, there was a span of 10 bases. Germline V lookup: CDR1 MDHEN, CDR2 SYDVKM. The CDR3 sequence: CASSLIGERNTIYF. In nucleotides, the CDR3 is TGTGCCAGCAGTTTAATCGGCGAACGAAACACCATATATTTT.

This clonotype was counted at least ten times. The rearrangement links TRBV12-3 or TRBV12-4 to TRBJ2-7; 8 bases fit TRBD1. This CDR3 is built from 15 residues. V shed 5 bases, J shed 7 bases, and the junction held 13 bases outside the gene matches. CDR3 in amino acids: CASSTRSGGAGEQYF. The CDR3 DNA sequence: TGTGCCAGCAGTACACGATCAGGGGGCGCGGGTGAGCAGTACTTC.

This clonotype is deemed medium-sized. The chain joins TRBV3-1 to TRBJ2-7; 8 bases map to TRBD2. J lost 1 base, V lost 6 bases, and 5 bases had no gene match. The CDR3 is 14 amino acids. CDR1 and CDR2 from the germline V gene are LGHDT and YNNKEL (reference sequence). The CDR3 region is CASRRAGESYEQYF. The CDR3 nucleotides read TGTGCCAGCAGGAGAGCGGGAGAGTCCTACGAGCAGTACTTC.

In its sample, this clonotype was seen many times. The V gene is TRBV21-1, the J gene TRBJ2-7; the table's TRBD1 call for D was not verified on the DNA. TRBV21-1 is deemed a pseudogene. CDR3 length: 15 amino acids. The CDR3 protein is CASRPLDSKYYEQYF. The CDR3 region has the DNA TGTGCCAGCAGGCCCCTGGACTCCAAATACTACGAGCAGTACTTC.

This clonotype came up many times. Written as DNA, the CDR3 is TGCAGCGTTGGGCGGAGCAATCAGCCCCAGCATTTT. This encodes CSVGRSNQPQHF. The chain recombines TRBV29-1 with TRBJ1-5; D gene unclear. CDR1 and CDR2 from the germline V gene are SQVTM and ANQGSEA. The CDR3 runs 12 residues. Trimming stripped 4 bases from V and 1 base from J, with 5 bases between.

This clonotype was recorded many times. V usage is TRBV6-5 and J usage is TRBJ2-3; 7 bases are shared with TRBD1. Germline trimming cut 5 bases from V and 5 bases from J; bases unmatched to any gene: 7. Germline V gene lookup returns CDR1 MNHEY and CDR2 SVGAGI. This CDR3 is built from 14 residues. The CDR3 sequence: CASSLQGWVDTQYF. The CDR3 coding sequence is TGTGCCAGCAGTCTACAGGGGTGGGTAGATACGCAGTATTTT.

This clonotype was observed at least ten times. The chain couples TRBV29-1 to TRBJ2-7; TRBD1 matches at 10 bases. V trimming: 8 bases; J trimming: 2 bases; junction bases outside the gene matches: 9. Germline loops: CDR1 SQVTM, CDR2 ANQGSEA. This CDR3 has 14 amino acids. The DNA of the CDR3 is TGCAGCACCACCTTTGGACAGGGGGCCTACGAGCAGTACTTC. Translation: CSTTFGQGAYEQYF.

This clonotype was observed a few times. J is TRBJ1-2 and V is TRBV6-5; D gene unclear. CDR1 MNHEY and CDR2 SVGAGI come from the germline V gene. V gave up 0 bases and J gave up 4 bases, with 12 bases separating them. CDR3 size: 15 residues. Written as DNA, the CDR3 is TGTGCCAGCAGTTACTCGTATAACAGACCCTATGGCTACACCTTC. Residues: CASSYSYNRPYGYTF.

This clonotype was recorded at least ten times. A junction boundary mismatches the germline segment, possibly from a read error. V gene TRBV27 combines with J gene TRBJ2-7; 10 bases fit TRBD1. The length of the CDR3 is 13 residues. The germline CDR1 and CDR2 sequences are MNHEY and SMNVEV (reference sequence). CDR3: CASSRDRGRPENF. For the CDR3, the DNA is TGTGCCAGCAGCCGGGACAGGGGCCGCCCCGAGAACTTC.

DNA of the CDR3: TGTGCCAGCAGCTCGACGGACAGGGGGTCCTACGAGCAGTACTTC. It translates to CASSSTDRGSYEQYF. This chain links TRBV13 with TRBJ2-7; 10 bases match TRBD1. The V gene end was trimmed by 4 bases and the J gene end by 1 base; junction bases not matched to a gene: 4. CDR3 size: 15 residues. Germline V gene data show CDR1 as PRHDT and CDR2 as FYEKMQ (reference sequence).

A few counts support this clonotype. V usage is TRBV20-1 and J usage is TRBJ2-7; 13 bases line up with TRBD2. J was trimmed by 4 bases and V by 3 bases; bases with no gene match: 6. The length of the CDR3 is 15 residues. Per the germline V gene, CDR1 is DFQATT and CDR2 is SNEGSKA (reference sequence). The CDR3 nucleotides are TGCAGTGCTAGCTCGACTAGCGGGAGGATGTACGAGCAGTACTTC. Protein sequence: CSASSTSGRMYEQYF.

The J gene is TRBJ1-2, the V gene TRBV7-9; no clear D. The germline V gene encodes CDR1 SEHNR and CDR2 FQNEAQ (reference sequence). Deletions cut 2 bases from V and 5 bases from J, with 12 bases between. The CDR3 is 14 amino acids. The CDR3 sequence: CASSLSTSLYGYTF. The DNA for the CDR3 is TGTGCCAGCAGCTTAAGCACTAGCTTGTATGGCTACACCTTC.

This clonotype was seen many times. The chain couples TRBV27 to TRBJ1-5; D unresolved. CDR3 length: 12 amino acids. V was trimmed by 6 bases and J by 4 bases, leaving 7 bases between them. Germline values: CDR1 MNHEY, CDR2 SMNVEV (reference sequence). The CDR3 DNA sequence: TGTGCCAGCAGGGGTCCAAATCAGCCCCAGCATTTT. Translating it yields CASRGPNQPQHF.

This clonotype showed up many times. The DNA for the CDR3 is TGTGCCAGCAGCGGACTAGCGGGAGGATTAATCTACAATGAGCAGTTCTTC. It yields the protein CASSGLAGGLIYNEQFF. The J gene is TRBJ2-1, the V gene TRBV9; 13 nucleotides match TRBD2. The CDR3 is 17 amino acids. J lost 3 bases, V lost 3 bases, and 6 bases had no gene match. Per germline, CDR1 SGDLS and CDR2 YYNGEE.

This clonotype qualifies as medium-sized. The V gene is TRBV2, the J gene TRBJ2-6; D gene unclear. Germline assignment: CDR1 SNHLY and CDR2 FYNNEI. The CDR3 covers 16 residues. V lost 4 bases, J lost 1 base, and 11 bases lay in between. The CDR3 DNA sequence: TGTGCCAGCAGTGCCTGGAACCCATCTGGGGCCAACGTCCTGACTTTC. This codes for CASSAWNPSGANVLTF.

This clonotype was observed at least ten times. This chain connects TRBV5-1 to TRBJ2-1, with D hard to call. This CDR3 is built from 14 residues. Germline CDR1 and CDR2: SGHRS and YFSETQ. Trimming cost V 0 bases and J 5 bases, with 9 bases left between them. CDR3 nucleotide sequence: TGCGCCAGCAGCTTGGTGACACCTGACAATGAGCAGTTCTTC. Translation gives CASSLVTPDNEQFF.

The table lists this clonotype with many counts. V and J are TRBV29-1 and TRBJ1-2; D unresolved. CDR3 length: 11 residues. Trimming took off 5 bases at V and 8 bases at J, with 12 bases between the two ends. Germline CDR1 is SQVTM and CDR2 is ANQGSEA. CDR3 DNA: TGCAGCGTTAGTAGGAGCCTGGGCTACACCTTC. It encodes CSVSRSLGYTF.

V and J are TRBV2 and TRBJ2-3; 8 bases are shared with TRBD2. V was clipped by 7 bases and J by 4 bases; unmatched bases: 4. In germline, CDR1 is SNHLY, CDR2 FYNNEI. The CDR3 sequence is 13 residues long. This CDR3 is CASIGTRSDTQYF. The CDR3 DNA reads as TGTGCCAGCATAGGGACTAGGTCAGATACGCAGTATTTT.

This chain joins TRBV19 and TRBJ2-7; TRBD1 agrees at 8 bases. This CDR3 is built from 14 residues. The germline CDR1 and CDR2 sequences are LNHDA and SQIVND (reference sequence). J lost 5 bases, V lost 3 bases, and 6 bases had no gene match. The CDR3 region is CASSISRTGNEQYF. The CDR3 DNA is TGTGCCAGTAGTATTAGCCGGACAGGGAACGAGCAGTACTTC. Based on the CDR3 plus reference TRBV19 and TRBJ2-7, the full variable domain is DGGITQSPKYLFRKEGQNVTLSCEQNLNHDAMYWYRQDPGQGLRLIYYSQIVNDFQKGDIAEGYSVSREKKESFPLTVTSAQKNPTAFYLCASSISRTGNEQYFGPGTRLTVT.

This clonotype was recorded many times. The rearrangement links TRBV6-5 to TRBJ2-1; 10 bases line up with TRBD1. CDR3 length equals 15 residues. The germline gives CDR1 MNHEY, CDR2 SVGAGI. V was pared by 4 bases and J by 2 bases, with 2 bases of the junction left unmatched. CDR3 amino acids: CASSWDRGTYNEQFF. CDR3 DNA sequence: TGTGCCAGCAGTTGGGACAGGGGCACCTACAATGAGCAGTTCTTC.

A few counts support this clonotype. This chain links TRBV30 with TRBJ1-4, with D unresolved. CDR3 length: 15 residues. The V gene lost 1 base and the J gene lost 3 bases, with 12 bases spanning the gap. Germline V gene lookup returns CDR1 GTSNPN and CDR2 SVGIG (reference sequence). CDR3 sequence (DNA): TGTGCCTGGAGTGCCGTTTCAGCTTCTAATGAAAAACTGTTTTTT. This codes for CAWSAVSASNEKLFF. Looking up the rest from reference TRBV30 and TRBJ1-4 gives the full variable domain: SQTIHQWPATLVQPVGSPLSLECTVEGTSNPNLYWYRQAAGRGLQLLFYSVGIGQISSEVPQNLSASRPQDRQFILSSKKLLLSDSGFYLCAWSAVSASNEKLFFGSGTQLSVL.

The table lists this clonotype with many counts. The chain has TRBV27 and TRBJ2-6; D remains ambiguous. The CDR3 loop spans 13 amino acids. Trimming took 6 bases from V and 3 from J, leaving 6 bases between them. CDR1 and CDR2 from the germline V gene are MNHEY and SMNVEV (reference sequence). The CDR3 bases are TGTGCCAGCAGCCTACTTGGGGCCAACGTCCTGACTTTC. Its translation: CASSLLGANVLTF. Variable domain in full (rest from reference TRBV27 and TRBJ2-6): EAQVTQNPRYLITVTGKKLTVTCSQNMNHEYMSWYRQDPGLGLRQIYYSMNVEVTDKGDVPEGYKVSRKEKRNFPLILESPSPNQTSLYFCASSLLGANVLTFGAGSRLTVL.

This clonotype has just a few counts. The chain employs TRBV6-5 and TRBJ1-3; D is unresolved. The CDR3 is made up of 13 amino acids. V lost 6 bases and J lost 0, with 6 bases in between. Germline loops: CDR1 MNHEY, CDR2 SVGAGI. This chain's CDR3 is CASRTPSGNTIYF. The CDR3 coding sequence is TGTGCCAGCAGGACCCCCTCTGGAAACACCATATATTTT.

This clonotype was counted at least ten times. The chain is built from TRBV28 and TRBJ2-5, with D possibly TRBD1 on 5 matching bases. Trimming removed 0 bases from V and 5 bases from J, with 13 bases in between. CDR1 is MDHEN and CDR2 is SYDVKM in the germline V gene. The CDR3 has 15 residues. CDR3 DNA sequence: TGTGCCAGCAGTTTATGGCCACTCGCAGGGGAGACCCAGTACTTC. It yields the protein CASSLWPLAGETQYF.